Shown below are 24 T cell receptor beta chains from a single sample sequenced in a study of blood T cell repertoires in COVID-19. Measured with immunoSEQ multiplex PCR; TCRdb has only the in-frame clones, and not every one. Among fewer than 250,000 clones listed, almost 90% were seen once. Sample: peripheral blood. Receptors were obtained from a woman aged 60-70 years with acute or convalescent COVID-19.

This clone was observed a few times. The chain joins TRBV5-1 to TRBJ2-7; D remains ambiguous. The length of the CDR3 is 12 residues. Germline V CDR1 and CDR2: SGHRS, YFSETQ. V shed 3 bases and J shed 1 base, with 5 bases lying between them. CDR3 in amino acids: CASSSPSYEQYF. The DNA for the CDR3 is TGCGCCAGCAGCTCCCCATCCTACGAGCAGTACTTC.

This clone was detected a few times. The rearrangement links TRBV6-5 to TRBJ2-7, with 8 bases that match TRBD2. The germline V gene encodes CDR1 MNHEY and CDR2 SVGAGI. This CDR3 has 16 residues. Trimming at V came to 2 bases and at J to 2 bases, leaving 8 bases not matched to a gene. CDR3 sequence reads: CASSYGIAGGTYEQYF. The CDR3 DNA is TGTGCCAGCAGTTACGGTATTGCGGGAGGAACCTACGAGCAGTACTTC.

The gene calls are TRBV28 and TRBJ1-1; D not resolved. Germline V lookup: CDR1 MDHEN, CDR2 SYDVKM. The ends were cut back, 6 bases at V and 3 bases at J, with 8 bases in the middle. The CDR3 totals 12 residues. CDR3 sequence: CASRGGHTEAFF. CDR3 sequence (DNA): TGTGCCAGCAGAGGAGGGCACACTGAAGCTTTCTTT.

The chain couples TRBV18 to TRBJ2-6; unclear D gene. This CDR3 is built from 14 residues. Per the germline V gene, CDR1 is KGHSH and CDR2 is LQKENI. The V end lost 6 bases, the J end lost 0 bases, and 6 bases lay between the germline ends. The CDR3: CASSPSSGANVLTF. Here the CDR3 DNA reads TGTGCCAGCTCTCCTAGCTCTGGGGCCAACGTCCTGACTTTC.

V gene TRBV24-1 combines with J gene TRBJ1-6; D is unresolved. The CDR3 contains 15 residues. CDR1 and CDR2 (germline): KGHDR, SFDVKD. V gave up 5 bases and J gave up 0 bases, with 7 bases separating them. CDR3 amino acids: CATSVQFSYNSPLHF. CDR3 coding DNA: TGTGCCACCAGTGTCCAATTCTCCTATAATTCACCCCTCCACTTT.

V and J are TRBV19 and TRBJ2-6, with TRBD1 matching 8 bases. Germline-derived CDR1 and CDR2 are LNHDA and SQIVND (reference sequence). The CDR3 is 17 amino acids. J was trimmed by 0 bases and V by 9 bases; bases with no gene match: 10. The CDR3 loop reads CASLRTGRSSGANVLTF. The DNA for the CDR3 is TGTGCCAGCCTCCGGACAGGGAGAAGCTCTGGGGCCAACGTCCTGACTTTC.

The rearrangement joins TRBV5-4 to TRBJ1-2, with a possible D match to TRBD1 (5 bases). V was shortened by 0 bases and J by 14 bases, with 14 bases between the two germline ends. From germline, CDR1 is SGHNT and CDR2 YYREEE (reference sequence). The CDR3 has 12 amino acids. The CDR3 coding sequence is TGTGCCAGCAGCTTGGGACAGCTGGTGGGTACCTTC. Protein product: CASSLGQLVGTF.

This clone was seen only once. This rearrangement joins TRBV19 to TRBJ1-4; unclear D gene. The V end lost 2 bases, the J end lost 8 bases, and 15 bases lay between the germline ends. The germline V gene encodes CDR1 LNHDA and CDR2 SQIVND (reference sequence). The CDR3 spans 15 residues. DNA for the CDR3: TGTGCCAGTAGTATAACTACCAGTCTGAAAGAAAAACTGTTTTTT. It specifies CASSITTSLKEKLFF.

The chain carries TRBV18 and TRBJ1-1, with D possibly TRBD1 on 6 matching bases. The V and J ends lost 8 bases and 6 bases respectively, with 19 bases between them. The CDR3 runs 14 residues. CDR1 KGHSH and CDR2 LQKENI come from the germline V gene. As DNA, the CDR3 is TGTGCCAGCCTACTGGATTATGGACAGTCTGAAGCTTTCTTT. Its protein product is CASLLDYGQSEAFF.

This clone appeared a single time. The V call is TRBV29-1, the J call TRBJ2-7, with D unclear. The CDR3 extends over 10 amino acids. V lost 5 bases, J lost 7 bases, and 9 bases lay in between. The germline V gene has CDR1 SQVTM and CDR2 ANQGSEA. The CDR3 protein is CSVRQVEQYF. CDR3 nucleotides: TGCAGCGTTCGCCAGGTGGAGCAGTACTTC.

CDR3 protein: CASSPTPQGGSEQYF. For the CDR3, the DNA is TGTGCCAGCTCACCTACACCACAGGGAGGGAGTGAGCAGTACTTC. V gene TRBV18 combines with J gene TRBJ2-7; possibly TRBD2 for D (7 bases). CDR3 length: 15 amino acids. The V end was cut by 3 bases, the J end by 7 bases, with 19 bases between. From germline, CDR1 is KGHSH and CDR2 LQKENI.

The rearrangement links TRBV18 to TRBJ1-2, with 7 bases fitting TRBD1. Germline values: CDR1 KGHSH, CDR2 LQKENI. V lost 4 bases, J lost 8 bases, and 10 bases stayed unmatched. This CDR3 is built from 14 residues. The CDR3 protein is CASSRGQELVGYTF. The DNA of the CDR3 is TGTGCCAGCTCACGAGGACAGGAACTAGTCGGCTACACCTTC.

The V and J genes are TRBV23-1 and TRBJ2-3; maybe TRBD1 (6 bases). TRBV23-1 belongs to the ORF category, with a function that is uncertain. Deletions cut 0 bases from V and 1 base from J, with 11 bases between. This CDR3 comprises 16 residues. The CDR3 coding sequence is TGCGCCAGCAGTCAATCGCGCCAGGGGCGCACAGATACGCAGTATTTT. It encodes CASSQSRQGRTDTQYF.

This chain links TRBV30 with TRBJ1-5; D is perhaps TRBD1 (5 bases). The length of the CDR3 is 11 residues. The V end lost 7 bases, the J end lost 4 bases, and 8 bases lay between the germline ends. Per germline, CDR1 GTSNPN and CDR2 SVGIG (reference sequence). The CDR3 region has the DNA TGTGCCTCCGGGGGGAATCAGCCCCAGCATTTT. Residues: CASGGNQPQHF.

This clone was recorded only once. This chain links TRBV27 with TRBJ1-2; the match to TRBD1 covers 11 bases. The CDR3 contains 15 residues. V shed 4 bases and J 8 bases; nucleotides not matched to a gene: 9. Germline V gene sequence: CDR1 MNHEY, CDR2 SMNVEV (reference sequence). The CDR3 spells CASSSWTGGRTGYTF. DNA for the CDR3: TGTGCCAGCAGTTCTTGGACAGGGGGCAGGACGGGCTACACCTTC.

The chain combines TRBV7-2 with TRBJ2-4; TRBD2 is a possible D gene (5 bases). V lost 5 bases, J lost 0 bases, and 14 bases lay in between. Germline V gene lookup returns CDR1 SGHTA and CDR2 FQGNSA. The CDR3 is made up of 16 amino acids. The CDR3 DNA sequence: TGTGCCAGCAGCCCCCGAGGCGGGTTAGCCAAAAACATTCAGTACTTC. It encodes CASSPRGGLAKNIQYF.

The CDR3 DNA sequence: TGTGCCAGCAGCCTCCGGACAGGACCGTCTTTCTTT. Protein sequence: CASSLRTGPSFF. The rearrangement joins TRBV7-2 to TRBJ1-1; 7 bases map to TRBD1. The ends lost 5 bases at V and 12 bases at J; junction bases unmatched: 9. Germline V lookup: CDR1 SGHTA, CDR2 FQGNSA. The CDR3 is 12 amino acids.

The gene calls are TRBV5-1 and TRBJ1-6; TRBD1 matches 8 bases. J gave up 6 bases and V 6 bases, and 2 bases lay outside the gene matches. CDR3 size: 13 residues. Germline lookup yields CDR1 SGHRS and CDR2 YFSETQ. Written as DNA, the CDR3 is TGCGCCAGCACGACAGGGGTTAATTCACCCCTCCACTTT. This sequence encodes CASTTGVNSPLHF.

This clone was picked up one time. Other nucleotide sequences from this sample produce the same CDR3. The chain uses TRBV9 and TRBJ1-5; a weak D match, TRBD1 (6 bases). Trimming took off 1 base at V and 0 bases at J, with 8 bases between the two ends. The CDR3 sequence is 15 residues long. The V gene's germline CDR1 is SGDLS and CDR2 YYNGEE. CDR3: CASSVSGDSNQPQHF. The CDR3 bases are TGTGCCAGCAGCGTATCAGGGGATAGCAATCAGCCCCAGCATTTT.

This clone was detected once. The gene calls are TRBV2 and TRBJ2-7; 8 nucleotides align to TRBD1. Looked up from germline, CDR1 is SNHLY and CDR2 is FYNNEI. J lost 4 bases, V lost 3 bases, and 5 bases had no gene match. This CDR3 has 14 residues. DNA for the CDR3: TGTGCCAGCAGTGACCGGACAGGGAGTTACGAGCAGTACTTC. It encodes CASSDRTGSYEQYF.

This rearrangement joins TRBV11-3 to TRBJ2-1; no clear D gene. Germline lookup yields CDR1 SGHNT and CDR2 YENEEA. The length of the CDR3 is 16 residues. V lost 0 bases and J 5 bases, leaving 14 bases between the germline ends. The CDR3 protein is CASSLEENRVDNEQFF. The CDR3 DNA follows: TGTGCCAGCAGCTTAGAGGAAAACCGGGTTGACAATGAGCAGTTCTTC.

The chain combines TRBV12-3 or TRBV12-4 with TRBJ1-4, with D possibly TRBD1 on 6 matching bases. The CDR3 sequence is 13 residues long. V lost 3 bases to trimming and J lost 14 bases, with 16 bases between them. The CDR3 here is CASSLGDNLSLFF. Written as DNA, the CDR3 is TGTGCCAGCAGTTTGGGGGACAACCTAAGTCTGTTTTTT.

CDR3 DNA sequence: TGTGCCAGCTCACCGTCTCGGACAGGGGTGAATCAGCCCCAGCATTTT. Translated: CASSPSRTGVNQPQHF. The rearrangement links TRBV18 to TRBJ1-5; 9 bases are a match to TRBD1. The CDR3 length is 16 residues. After removal of 3 bases from V and 4 bases from J, the junction contained 7 bases not matched to a gene. Germline V gives CDR1 KGHSH, CDR2 LQKENI.

The V gene is TRBV11-2, the J gene TRBJ1-3; TRBD1 matches 8 bases. Germline assignment: CDR1 SGHAT and CDR2 FQNNGV. V was clipped by 4 bases and J by 4 bases; unmatched bases: 3. This CDR3 has 14 residues. The CDR3 coding sequence is TGTGCCAGCAGCTATCAGGGGGCCGGAAACACCATATATTTT. It is translated as CASSYQGAGNTIYF.